Many counts were recorded for the clone carrying this T cell receptor (beta chain). The V and J ends lost 2 bases and 4 bases respectively, with 17 bases between them. The CDR3 is 16 amino acids. From germline, CDR1 is MNHNS and CDR2 SASEGT. Described time point: persistent/refractory GD, antithyroid drugs over 5 years with positive TRAb. From PBMCs, RNA was extracted and then used to make the TCR library. Per American Thyroid Association guidelines, Graves' disease was diagnosed. The sample is drawn from a study of regulatory T cells in long-lasting Graves disease. Assembly of TCR beta libraries relied on iRepertoire HTBI primers together with Arm-PCR of CDR3 regions. In the original workflow: Sequenced samples collectively carried under 75 TRBV and roughly 15 TRBJ segments. TCRdb redid the calling of the multiplex PCR reads with MiXCR, one entry per CDR3 protein. The V and J calls were determined by TCRdb, not by the authors. This table holds a few hundred thousand distinct CDR3 sequences, about 22% found once.

The material sequenced was peripheral blood mononuclear cells (PBMCs), taken when the disease was refractory, from a patient treated with antithyroid drugs. This rearrangement joins TRBV6-1 to TRBJ2-5; the D gene is possibly TRBD1 (5 bases). This TCR was recovered from a female donor with Graves disease. The CDR3 bases are TGTGCCAGCAGTGAACAGGGATGGGCTAACGGAGAGACCCAGTACTTC. This encodes CASSEQGWANGETQYF.